The 8 T cell receptor beta chains reported below all come from one sample, sequenced in a study of CD8+CD57+ T cells in acquired aplastic anemia. Profiling that covered TCR beta VDJ and CDR3 relied on genomic DNA as its template. TCRdb processed the reads anew with MiXCR; each CDR3 protein has one entry. The sample lists fewer than 250,000 distinct CDR3 sequences; 45% to 50% were seen once. The patients chosen for sequencing had shown expansion of CD8+CD57+ cells (detected by flow cytometry). Sequenced: sorted CD4+, CD8+, or CD8+CD57+ T cells (not recorded which) from PBMCs. The receptors stem from a human donor with aplastic anemia.

This clonotype turned up a few times. V and J are TRBV5-1 and TRBJ2-1, with 9 bases matching TRBD2. The length of the CDR3 is 16 residues. V lost 2 bases to trimming and J lost 3 bases; unmatched junction nucleotides: 6. Germline V CDR1 and CDR2: SGHRS, YFSETQ. The chain's CDR3 is CASSFSIAGDYNEQFF. The CDR3 nucleotides are TGCGCCAGCAGCTTCTCAATAGCGGGGGACTACAATGAGCAGTTCTTC.

The CDR3 nucleotides are TGTGCCACCAGCAGAGGAGGGAGGGGGACCGAGCAGTACTTC. Translating it yields CATSRGGRGTEQYF. This chain connects TRBV15 to TRBJ2-7; possible D gene TRBD2, 7 bases. V was clipped by 1 base and J by 6 bases, with 13 bases between them. The length of the CDR3 is 14 residues. Germline V gene lookup returns CDR1 LNHNV and CDR2 YYDKDF (reference sequence).

This clonotype was recorded many times. This rearrangement joins TRBV24-1 to TRBJ2-1; TRBD1 matches at 7 bases. V was clipped by 9 bases and J by 7 bases; unmatched bases: 8. Germline loops: CDR1 KGHDR, CDR2 SFDVKD. This CDR3 is 13 amino acids long. CDR3 DNA: TGTGCCACCGCCCCGGGACAGATTAATGAGCAGTTCTTC. Amino acid sequence: CATAPGQINEQFF.

This clonotype was seen ten or more times. This chain joins TRBV29-1 and TRBJ1-5; D is ambiguous. Germline CDR1 and CDR2: SQVTM and ANQGSEA. V was cut by 4 bases and J by 4 bases, with 8 bases left in between. The CDR3 spans 12 residues. CDR3 nucleotides: TGCAGCGTTGGGAGAGAAAATCAGCCCCAGCATTTT. Translating it yields CSVGRENQPQHF.

This clonotype was counted between two and nine times. CDR3 sequence (DNA): TGTGCCAGCAAGGGGAGGTGGAATTCACCCCTCCACTTT. Translated, it gives CASKGRWNSPLHF. The rearrangement links TRBV2 to TRBJ1-6; a possible D gene is TRBD1 (5 bases). This CDR3 has 13 amino acids. Trimming shortened V by 7 bases and J by 7 bases, and 11 bases separated the two germline ends. Germline CDR1 and CDR2: SNHLY and FYNNEI.

A few counts support this clonotype. The chain employs TRBV7-9 and TRBJ1-6; no firm D call. Per germline, CDR1 SEHNR and CDR2 FQNEAQ (reference sequence). V was clipped by 5 bases and J by 9 bases, with 17 bases between them. The CDR3 is made up of 15 amino acids. The CDR3 coding sequence is TGTGCCAGCAGCCCCGTGGCAGCCCCTAGTTCACCCCTCCACTTT. Amino acid sequence: CASSPVAAPSSPLHF.

This chain uses TRBV7-6 with TRBJ1-2; D is ambiguous. The CDR3 runs 14 residues. CDR1 SGHVS and CDR2 FNYEAQ come from the germline V gene. The germline V and J ends were trimmed by 5 bases and 4 bases, with 14 bases remaining between them. The CDR3 bases are TGTGCCAGCAGCCCTCACGAGGGTGGCTATGGCTACACCTTC. This encodes CASSPHEGGYGYTF.

This chain uses TRBV19 with TRBJ1-2; TRBD1 matches 10 bases. V lost 6 bases, J lost 8 bases, and 3 bases stayed unmatched. The CDR3 contains 12 residues. Looked up from germline, CDR1 is LNHDA and CDR2 is SQIVND (reference sequence). CDR3 nucleotides: TGTGCCAGTAGGAGGGACAGGGGCGGCTACACCTTC. Translating gives CASRRDRGGYTF.